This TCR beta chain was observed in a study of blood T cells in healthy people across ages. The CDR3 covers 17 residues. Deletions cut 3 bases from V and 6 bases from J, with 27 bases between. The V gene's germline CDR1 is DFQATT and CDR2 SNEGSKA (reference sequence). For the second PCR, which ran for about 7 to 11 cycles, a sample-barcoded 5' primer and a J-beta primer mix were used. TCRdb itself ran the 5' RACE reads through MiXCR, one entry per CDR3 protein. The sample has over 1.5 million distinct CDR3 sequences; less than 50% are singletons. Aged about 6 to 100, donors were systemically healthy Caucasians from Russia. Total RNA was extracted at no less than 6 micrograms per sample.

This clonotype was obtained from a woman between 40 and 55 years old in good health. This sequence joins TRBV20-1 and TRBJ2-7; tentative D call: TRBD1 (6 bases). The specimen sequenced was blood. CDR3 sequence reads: CSARDRPRGPSTGEQYF. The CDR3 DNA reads TGCAGTGCTAGGGATCGCCCCAGGGGACCCTCCACGGGCGAGCAGTACTTC.